This entry features one TCR beta chain sequence. Followed longitudinally, the Seattle patients had been enrolled during active infection. This record belongs to a study of blood T cell repertoires in COVID-19. Study information: The cDNA or gDNA used as material had been derived from T cells, B-cell-depleted T cells, or PBMCs.

This CDR3 is 14 amino acids long. Trimming pared 6 bases from V and 4 bases from J, leaving 12 bases between. Germline V gene lookup returns CDR1 MNHEY and CDR2 SMNVEV (reference sequence). In the original analysis: Using reference gene primer amplification, nucleated cell counts were estimated. The repertoire was sequenced with immunoSEQ multiplex PCR; TCRdb's copy has only in-frame clones and lacks some. The V and J calls and the clone size are those of that table, but D and trimming were determined from the DNA. The profile covers 270,000 or so clones, with around 90% appearing a single time and approximately 2.3% taken by the ten largest.

Sequencing was performed on peripheral blood. The receptor comes from a woman aged 60-75 years with COVID-19, enrolled during active disease. This sequence joins TRBV27 and TRBJ2-2, with D perhaps TRBD1 (6 bases). The CDR3 coding sequence is TGTGCCAGCAGCGTAGACAGGTCCACCGGGGAGCTGTTTTTT. It is translated as CASSVDRSTGELFF.